The source of this T cell receptor (beta chain) is a study of preoperative IRX-2 immunotherapy in early breast cancer. Sequencing was performed with immunoSEQ multiplex PCR; in TCRdb, only in-frame clones are kept and a portion is missing. The sample has some 19,000 clones; around 85% are singletons. The CDR3 is 16 amino acids. With V trimmed by 4 bases and J by 5 bases, 9 bases remained unmatched. CDR1 SGHRS and CDR2 YFSETQ come from the germline V gene. Regarding treatment: preoperative locoregional IRX-2 cytokine immunotherapy. The TCR comes from a human donor with breast cancer. The sequencing used lymph node tissue, collected after IRX-2 immunotherapy. This chain joins TRBV5-1 and TRBJ1-4, with 9 positions matching TRBD1. CDR3 coding DNA: TGCGCCAGCAGCCGCAGACGGACAGGGGAAAATGAAAAACTGTTTTTT. It encodes CASSRRRTGENEKLFF. Supplemented by reference TRBV5-1 and TRBJ1-4, the full variable domain reads KAGVTQTPRYLIKTRGQQVTLSCSPISGHRSVSWYQQTPGQGLQFLFEYFSETQRNKGNFPGRFSGRQFSNSRSEMNVSTLELGDSALYLCASSRRRTGENEKLFFGSGTQLSVL.